These T cell receptor beta chains were read from a single sample in a study of OX40 agonist ivuxolimab in advanced cancers. Produced via immunoSEQ multiplex PCR; TCRdb's table is partial and in-frame only. The repertoire holds over 60,000 clones, with 65% to 90% as singletons. The sample was CD4+ or CD8+ T cells sorted from blood, taken in a trial of the OX40 agonist ivuxolimab. Receptors were obtained from an adult with an advanced solid tumor such as melanoma, head and neck, liver or kidney cancer. Each CDR3 is given with its conserved first and last residue. A D gene is named only where the DNA matches it firmly. Not all rows give a size; the values are once, few, many and, for expanded clones, a class.

j_call d_call v_call clone_size cdr3_nt cdr3_aa
TRBJ2-5 TRBD1 TRBV7-2 NA TGTGCCAGCAGCCGTTCGGGACAGCAAGAGACCCAGTACTTC CASSRSGQQETQYF
TRBJ1-4 NA TRBV7-2 NA TGTGCCAGCAGCCCCCCCGGACGAGAAAAACTGTTTTTT CASSPPGREKLFF
TRBJ2-2 NA TRBV4-3 NA TGCGCCAGCAGCCACCCCGCCACCGGGGAGCTGTTTTTT CASSHPATGELFF
TRBJ2-7 TRBD1 TRBV4-1 NA TGCGCCAGCAGCCAAGACCGAGGACAGGGAGGTTACGAGCAGTACTTC CASSQDRGQGGYEQYF
TRBJ1-6 NA TRBV7-8 few TGTGCCAGCAGGATGACGAATTCACCCCTCCACTTT CASRMTNSPLHF
TRBJ1-5 NA TRBV7-2 NA TGTGCCAGCAGCTTCTCCGGCGAGCAGCCCCAGCATTTT CASSFSGEQPQHF
TRBJ1-3 NA TRBV9 NA TGTGCCAGCAGCCTCGGGACCCGCAGAAACACCATATATTTT CASSLGTRRNTIYF
TRBJ1-4 NA TRBV25-1 few TGTGCCAGCACCCCCGGGGGGGCGGCTAATGAAAAACTGTTTTTT CASTPGGAANEKLFF
TRBJ1-1 NA TRBV5-1 NA TGCGCCAGCAGCCCCCCAGGATCGAGGAACGCTGAAGCTTTCTTT CASSPPGSRNAEAFF
TRBJ2-3 TRBD2 TRBV7-2 NA TGTGCCAGCAGCGGGACTAGCGGGGGACCCACAGATACGCAGTATTTT CASSGTSGGPTDTQYF
TRBJ1-2 NA TRBV28 NA TGTGCCAGCAGTTCCTCGGGGTATGGCTACACCTTC CASSSSGYGYTF
TRBJ2-6 NA TRBV6-5 NA TGTGCCAGCAGTTACTCCACAGCTGGGGCCAACGTCCTGACTTTC CASSYSTAGANVLTF
TRBJ2-1 NA TRBV7-3 NA TGTGCCAGCAGCTCGGGCCTTCGGGCCGGCAATGAGCAGTTCTTC CASSSGLRAGNEQFF
TRBJ1-3 NA TRBV19 NA TGTGCCAGTAGTTCCGGATCCAGCTCTGGAAACACCATATATTTT CASSSGSSSGNTIYF
TRBJ2-3 NA TRBV7-3 NA TGTGCCAGCAGCTTAAGTGAAAGCACAGATACGCAGTATTTT CASSLSESTDTQYF
TRBJ2-3 NA TRBV6-1 NA TGTGCCAGCATCCCAGACCGGGGGTGGGGTACGCAGTATTTT CASIPDRGWGTQYF
TRBJ1-5 NA TRBV2 NA TGTGCCAGCAGTGTTTATGGTGAGCCCCAGCATTTT CASSVYGEPQHF
TRBJ2-3 NA TRBV7-3 NA TGTGCCAGCAGCTTAAGCAGGGGCGGGGCAGATACGCAGTATTTT CASSLSRGGADTQYF
TRBJ1-2 NA TRBV7-2 NA TGTGCCAGCAGCTTAGCGGGCAGCGCCAGTGGAACCGGCTACACCTTC CASSLAGSASGTGYTF
TRBJ2-2 TRBD1 TRBV6-6 NA TGTGCCAGCAGCTACCCCCGAGGACAGGGAGACGGGGAGCTGTTTTTT CASSYPRGQGDGELFF